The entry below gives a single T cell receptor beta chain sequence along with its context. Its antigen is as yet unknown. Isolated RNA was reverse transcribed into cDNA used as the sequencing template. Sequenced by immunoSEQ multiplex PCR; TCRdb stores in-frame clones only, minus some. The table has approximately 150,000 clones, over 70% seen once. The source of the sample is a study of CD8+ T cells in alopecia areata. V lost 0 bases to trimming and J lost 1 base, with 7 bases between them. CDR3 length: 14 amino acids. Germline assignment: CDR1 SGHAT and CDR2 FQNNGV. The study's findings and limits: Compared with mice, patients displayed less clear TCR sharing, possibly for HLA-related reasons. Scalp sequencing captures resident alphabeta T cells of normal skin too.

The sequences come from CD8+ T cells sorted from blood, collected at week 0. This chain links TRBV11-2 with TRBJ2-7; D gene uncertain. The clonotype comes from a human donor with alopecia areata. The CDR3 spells CASSLDTVSYEQYF. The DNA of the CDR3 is TGTGCCAGCAGCTTAGATACGGTGTCCTACGAGCAGTACTTC.